This T cell receptor beta chain emerged from a study of T cell responses to AZD1222 COVID-19 vaccine. Findings and limits, study-wide: The number of AZD1222 recipients seropositive at baseline was only six. With dominance at 160-218 and 743-854, vaccine-associated CD4 TCRs spanned spike.

Trimming cost V 2 bases and J 5 bases, with 14 bases left between them. This CDR3 has 14 amino acids. The germline V gene has CDR1 SGHRS and CDR2 YFSETQ. Concerning this clone: Its antigen is not known.

Repertoires were generated with immunoSEQ multiplex PCR, while TCRdb's copy carries only in-frame clones and drops some. Counted here are about 140,000 clones, roughly 92% occurring once; the ten biggest clones make up approximately 1.5%. The chain recombines TRBV5-1 with TRBJ2-7, with D perhaps TRBD2 (5 bases). The TCR comes from an adult in good health. The specimen comprised peripheral blood, sampled on day 0 of AZD1222 vaccination. The CDR3, as DNA: TGCGCCAGCAGCTTACTTGCGCAGACTAACGAGCAGTACTTC. Translation: CASSLLAQTNEQYF.